This T cell receptor (beta chain) was identified in a study of blood T cell repertoires in COVID-19. For the study at large: The United States, Italy and Spain were the sources of the acute and convalescent COVID-19 samples. The analysed material was cDNA or gDNA that came from T cells, B-cell-depleted T cells, or PBMCs.

The data were produced by immunoSEQ multiplex PCR, yet TCRdb's version contains in-frame clones alone and is incomplete. The sample holds around 210,000 clones, more than 80% seen once. The CDR3 is 14 amino acids. J lost 3 bases, V lost 2 bases, and 4 bases had no gene match. The V gene's germline CDR1 is MNHEY and CDR2 SMNVEV (reference sequence). Seattle's cohort entered during active infection and was followed longitudinally. The chain links TRBV27 to TRBJ2-7; 7 bases map to TRBD1. The clonotype was recovered from an elderly woman with COVID-19, enrolled during active disease. Input material: peripheral blood. The DNA of the CDR3 is TGTGCCAGCAGTTTACGGGCAGGGGGCTACGAGCAGTACTTC. It specifies CASSLRAGGYEQYF.